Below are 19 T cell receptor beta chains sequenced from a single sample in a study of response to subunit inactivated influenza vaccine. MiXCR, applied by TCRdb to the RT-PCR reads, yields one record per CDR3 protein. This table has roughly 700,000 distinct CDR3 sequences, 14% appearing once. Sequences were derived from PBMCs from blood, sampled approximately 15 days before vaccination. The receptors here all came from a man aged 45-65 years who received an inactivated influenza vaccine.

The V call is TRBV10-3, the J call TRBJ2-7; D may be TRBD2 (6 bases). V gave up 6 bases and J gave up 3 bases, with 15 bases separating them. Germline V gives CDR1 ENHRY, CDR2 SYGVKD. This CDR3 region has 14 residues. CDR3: CAIRGEGRGYEQYF. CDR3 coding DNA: TGTGCCATCAGAGGAGAAGGGCGGGGCTACGAGCAGTACTTC.

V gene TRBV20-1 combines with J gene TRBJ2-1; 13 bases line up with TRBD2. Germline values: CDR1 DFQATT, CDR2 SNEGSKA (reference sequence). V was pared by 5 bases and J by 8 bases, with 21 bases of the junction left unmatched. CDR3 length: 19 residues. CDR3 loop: CSAPQRGLAGTGWIHEQFF. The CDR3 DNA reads TGCAGTGCTCCCCAGAGGGGACTAGCGGGAACTGGGTGGATACATGAGCAGTTCTTC.

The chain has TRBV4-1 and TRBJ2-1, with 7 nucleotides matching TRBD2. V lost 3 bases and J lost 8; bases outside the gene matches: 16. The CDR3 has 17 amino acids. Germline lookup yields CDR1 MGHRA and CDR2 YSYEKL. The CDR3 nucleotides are TGCGCCAGCAGCCAGCTAACCCAGCGGGGCGCCGGGGATGAGCAGTTCTTC. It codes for CASSQLTQRGAGDEQFF.

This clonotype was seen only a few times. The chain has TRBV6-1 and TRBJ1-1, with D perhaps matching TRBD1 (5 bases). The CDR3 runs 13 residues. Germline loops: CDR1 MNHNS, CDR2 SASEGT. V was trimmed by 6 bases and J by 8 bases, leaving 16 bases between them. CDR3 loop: CASSSHWEGEAFF. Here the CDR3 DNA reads TGTGCCAGCAGCTCTCACTGGGAGGGGGAAGCTTTCTTT.

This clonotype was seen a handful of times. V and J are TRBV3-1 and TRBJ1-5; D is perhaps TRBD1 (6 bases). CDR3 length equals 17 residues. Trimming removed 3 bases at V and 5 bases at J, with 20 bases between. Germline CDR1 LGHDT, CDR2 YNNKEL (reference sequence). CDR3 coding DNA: TGTGCCAGCAGCCACCGCCCTGATTCGAGGGGGGATCAGCCCCAGCATTTT. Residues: CASSHRPDSRGDQPQHF.

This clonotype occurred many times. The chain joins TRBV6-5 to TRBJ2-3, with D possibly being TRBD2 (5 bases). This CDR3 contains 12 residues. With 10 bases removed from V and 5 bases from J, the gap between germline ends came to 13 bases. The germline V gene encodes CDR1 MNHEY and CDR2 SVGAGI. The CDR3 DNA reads TGTGCCACCCACGGGGTAGAAGATACGCAGTATTTT. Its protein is CATHGVEDTQYF.

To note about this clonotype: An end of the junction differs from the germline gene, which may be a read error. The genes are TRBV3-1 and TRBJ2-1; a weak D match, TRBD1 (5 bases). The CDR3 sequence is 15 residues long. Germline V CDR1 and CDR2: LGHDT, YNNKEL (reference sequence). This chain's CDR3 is CASSLSGKHSNEQFF. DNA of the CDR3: TGTGCTAGCAGCCTATCAGGGAAACATTCCAATGAGCAGTTCTTC.

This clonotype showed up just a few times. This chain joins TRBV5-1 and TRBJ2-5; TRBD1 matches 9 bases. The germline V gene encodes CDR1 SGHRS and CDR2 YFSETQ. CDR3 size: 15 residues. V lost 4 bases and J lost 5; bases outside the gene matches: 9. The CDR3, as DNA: TGCGCCAGCAGCCCCCGGGACAGGGTGGGGGAGACCCAGTACTTC. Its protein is CASSPRDRVGETQYF.

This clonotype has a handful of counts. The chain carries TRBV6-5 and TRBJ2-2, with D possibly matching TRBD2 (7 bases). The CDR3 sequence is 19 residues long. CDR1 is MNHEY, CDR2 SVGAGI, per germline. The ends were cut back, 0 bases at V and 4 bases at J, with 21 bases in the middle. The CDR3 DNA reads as TGTGCCAGCAGTTACTCGGGGGCGGGAAGCGGGGTGCTCACCGGGGAGCTGTTTTTT. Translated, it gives CASSYSGAGSGVLTGELFF.

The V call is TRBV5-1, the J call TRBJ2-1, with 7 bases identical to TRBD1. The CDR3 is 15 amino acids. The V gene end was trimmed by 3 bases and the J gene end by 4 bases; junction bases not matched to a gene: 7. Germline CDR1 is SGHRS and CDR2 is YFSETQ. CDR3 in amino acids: CASSSPGQRYNEQFF. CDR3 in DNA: TGCGCCAGCAGCTCTCCGGGACAGAGATACAATGAGCAGTTCTTC.

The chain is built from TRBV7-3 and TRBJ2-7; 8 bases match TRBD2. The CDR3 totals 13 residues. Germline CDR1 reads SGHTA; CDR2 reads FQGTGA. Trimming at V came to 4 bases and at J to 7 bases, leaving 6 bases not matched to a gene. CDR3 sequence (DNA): TGTGCCAGCAGCTCAATAGCGGGATCGGAGCAGTACTTC. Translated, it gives CASSSIAGSEQYF.

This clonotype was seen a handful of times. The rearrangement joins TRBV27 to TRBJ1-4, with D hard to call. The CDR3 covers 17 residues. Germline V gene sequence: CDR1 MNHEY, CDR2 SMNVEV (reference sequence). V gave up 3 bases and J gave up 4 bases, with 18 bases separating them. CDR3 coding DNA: TGTGCCAGCAGTTTGAGATTTACGGGTTATGATAATGAAAAACTGTTTTTT. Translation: CASSLRFTGYDNEKLFF.

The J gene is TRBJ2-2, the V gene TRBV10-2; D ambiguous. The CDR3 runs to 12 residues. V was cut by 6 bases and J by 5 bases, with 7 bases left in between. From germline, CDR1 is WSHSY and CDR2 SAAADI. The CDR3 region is CASRRDTGELFF. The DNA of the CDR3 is TGCGCCAGCAGGAGAGATACCGGGGAGCTGTTTTTT.

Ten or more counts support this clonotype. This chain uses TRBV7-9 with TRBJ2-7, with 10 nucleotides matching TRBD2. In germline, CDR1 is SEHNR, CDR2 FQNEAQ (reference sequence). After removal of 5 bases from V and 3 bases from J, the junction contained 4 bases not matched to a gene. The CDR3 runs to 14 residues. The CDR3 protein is CASSVSGRSYEQYF. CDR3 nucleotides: TGTGCCAGCAGCGTTAGCGGGAGGAGCTACGAGCAGTACTTC.

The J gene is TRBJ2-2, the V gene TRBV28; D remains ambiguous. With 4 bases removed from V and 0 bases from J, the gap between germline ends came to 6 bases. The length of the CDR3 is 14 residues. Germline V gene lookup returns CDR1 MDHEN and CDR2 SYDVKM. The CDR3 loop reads CASSSDTNTGELFF. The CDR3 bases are TGTGCCAGCAGTTCCGACACGAACACCGGGGAGCTGTTTTTT.

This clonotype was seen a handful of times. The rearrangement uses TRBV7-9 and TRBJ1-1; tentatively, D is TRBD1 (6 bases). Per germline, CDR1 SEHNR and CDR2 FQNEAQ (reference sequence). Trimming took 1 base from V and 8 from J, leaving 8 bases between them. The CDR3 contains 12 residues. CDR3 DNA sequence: TGTGCCAGCAGCTTAGGACAGGACGAAGCTTTCTTT. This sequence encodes CASSLGQDEAFF.

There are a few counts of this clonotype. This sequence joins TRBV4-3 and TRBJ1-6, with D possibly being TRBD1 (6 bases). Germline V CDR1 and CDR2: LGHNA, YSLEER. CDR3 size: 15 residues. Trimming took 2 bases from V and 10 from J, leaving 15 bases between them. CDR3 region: CASSQLNRADSPLHF. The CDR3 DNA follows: TGCGCCAGCAGCCAACTTAACAGGGCGGACTCACCCCTCCACTTT.

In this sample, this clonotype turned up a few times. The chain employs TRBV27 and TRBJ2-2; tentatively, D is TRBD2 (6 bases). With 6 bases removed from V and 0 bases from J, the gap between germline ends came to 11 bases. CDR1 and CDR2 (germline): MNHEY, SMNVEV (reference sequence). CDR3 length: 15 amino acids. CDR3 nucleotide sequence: TGTGCCAGCAGAGTAGCGGAGTCGAACACCGGGGAGCTGTTTTTT. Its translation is CASRVAESNTGELFF.

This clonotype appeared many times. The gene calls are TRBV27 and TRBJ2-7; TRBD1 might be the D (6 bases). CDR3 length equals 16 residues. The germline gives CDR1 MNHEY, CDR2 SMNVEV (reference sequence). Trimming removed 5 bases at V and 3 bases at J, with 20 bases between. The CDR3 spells CASSPEPGQGNYEQYF. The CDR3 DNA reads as TGTGCCAGCAGTCCCGAGCCGGGGCAGGGGAACTACGAGCAGTACTTC.